Following are 14 T cell receptor beta chains from one sample sequenced in a study of Graves' ophthalmopathy and Graves' hyperthyroidism. Amplification of the TCR beta CDR3 regions used RNA transcripts (as template). After a first-round RT-PCR with HTBI primers, a second-round multiplex PCR was run. TCRdb re-called the multiplex PCR reads through MiXCR, storing one row per CDR3 protein. This sample has about 740,000 distinct CDR3 sequences; around 40% occur once, and the top ten carry about 40%. Sequencing was carried out using peripheral blood. The receptors come from an adult man with Graves' ophthalmopathy.

This clonotype was observed a handful of times. The CDR3 nucleotides are TGTGCCAGCAGCTTATTCGACGGTCCCTCCTACGAGCAGTACTTC. This translates into CASSLFDGPSYEQYF. This rearrangement joins TRBV7-9 to TRBJ2-7; D unclear. CDR1 is SEHNR and CDR2 is FQNEAQ in the germline V gene (reference sequence). CDR3 length equals 15 residues. V was pared by 2 bases and J by 0 bases, with 11 bases between.

This clonotype was seen a few times. V usage is TRBV6-6 and J usage is TRBJ1-2, with 8 bases matching TRBD1. The CDR3 runs 16 residues. The ends lost 0 bases at V and 6 bases at J; junction bases unmatched: 9. Germline CDR1 and CDR2: MNHNY and SVGAGI (reference sequence). The CDR3, as DNA: TGTGCCAGCAGTTACTCGAATTCTGGACAGGGAAATGGCTACACCTTC. It translates to CASSYSNSGQGNGYTF.

This chain uses TRBV2 with TRBJ1-5; 11 bases map to TRBD1. Germline V gene sequence: CDR1 SNHLY, CDR2 FYNNEI. The CDR3 covers 13 residues. The CDR3 DNA reads TGTGCTGCAGGACAGGGGGCAAATCAGCCCCAGCATTTT. As protein: CAAGQGANQPQHF. The full variable domain, rest sourced from reference TRBV2 and TRBJ1-5, is EPEVTQTPSHQVTQMGQEVILRCVPISNHLYFYWYRQILGQKVEFLVSFYNNEISEKSEIFDDQFSVERPDGSNFTLKIRSTKLEDSAMYFCAAGQGANQPQHFGDGTRLSIL.

The J gene is TRBJ2-7, the V gene TRBV19, with D possibly being TRBD1 (6 bases). V was cut by 6 bases and J by 3 bases, with 21 bases left in between. This CDR3 region has 16 residues. Per germline, CDR1 LNHDA and CDR2 SQIVND (reference sequence). The CDR3 coding sequence is TGTGCCAGTAGCAATGCCTTGTGGCAGGGGTTCTACGAGCAGTACTTC. As protein: CASSNALWQGFYEQYF.

This clonotype showed up just a few times. This chain uses TRBV13 with TRBJ1-2, with D perhaps TRBD1 (6 bases). Germline CDR1 and CDR2: PRHDT and FYEKMQ (reference sequence). The CDR3 sequence is 12 residues long. V was pared by 7 bases and J by 7 bases, with 13 bases between. CDR3 amino acids: CASTSGGGGYTF. The DNA of the CDR3 is TGTGCCAGCACCTCGGGAGGGGGTGGCTACACCTTC. Full variable domain (remainder filled in from reference TRBV13 and TRBJ1-2): AAGVIQSPRHLIKEKRETATLKCYPIPRHDTVYWYQQGPGQDPQFLISFYEKMQSDKGSIPDRFSAQQFSDYHSELNMSSLELGDSALYFCASTSGGGGYTFGSGTRLTVV.

This clonotype was found a few times. The CDR3 DNA sequence: TGCAGTGCTAGTTTGCAGCGGGGGGCCAATAGGGAGACCCAGTACTTC. Translation: CSASLQRGANRETQYF. This chain uses TRBV20-1 with TRBJ2-5; 9 bases line up with TRBD2. The CDR3 loop spans 16 amino acids. Looked up from germline, CDR1 is DFQATT and CDR2 is SNEGSKA (reference sequence). V lost 3 bases, J lost 5 bases, and 13 bases stayed unmatched.

This clonotype was observed many times. This chain joins TRBV12-3 or TRBV12-4 and TRBJ2-5, with a possible D match to TRBD1 (6 bases). The V gene lost 6 bases and the J gene lost 5 bases, with 13 bases spanning the gap. CDR3 length: 13 amino acids. CDR3 loop: CASSLQGTETQYF. In nucleotides, the CDR3 is TGTGCCAGCAGCTTACAGGGCACGGAGACCCAGTACTTC.

This clonotype was detected a few times. The gene calls are TRBV7-2 and TRBJ1-3; D uncertain. Per germline, CDR1 SGHTA and CDR2 FQGNSA. V was clipped by 4 bases and J by 4 bases, with 8 bases between them. The CDR3 is made up of 13 amino acids. The CDR3 sequence: CASSSAPGNTIYF. The CDR3 bases are TGTGCCAGCAGCTCAGCGCCCGGAAACACCATATATTTT.

The rearrangement uses TRBV25-1 and TRBJ2-6; D remains unclear. Germline V gene sequence: CDR1 MGHDK, CDR2 SYGVNS. This CDR3 has 17 residues. V lost 5 bases to trimming and J lost 1 base, with 15 bases between them. The CDR3 is CASSYTFRNSGANVLTF. CDR3 nucleotide sequence: TGTGCCAGCAGTTACACATTTAGGAATTCTGGGGCCAACGTCCTGACTTTC.

This clonotype was counted many times. The CDR3 protein is CASSFSGRGGETQYF. The CDR3 bases are TGTGCCAGCAGCTTTTCTGGCCGAGGTGGGGAGACCCAGTACTTC. The chain combines TRBV7-3 with TRBJ2-5; D is ambiguous. CDR3 length: 15 residues. CDR1 and CDR2 (germline): SGHTA, FQGTGA. V dropped 3 bases and J dropped 5 bases, with 16 bases sitting between them.

This clonotype was picked up many times. The V call is TRBV29-1, the J call TRBJ2-2, with D unclear. This CDR3 is 14 amino acids long. Trimming took 3 bases from V and 9 from J, leaving 17 bases between them. The germline gives CDR1 SQVTM, CDR2 ANQGSEA. CDR3 DNA: TGCAGCGTTGAGATCCCGGGTACGTCCAGGGAGCTGTTTTTT. Translated: CSVEIPGTSRELFF.

This clonotype has more than one count but fewer than ten. A read error may produce the germline difference seen at one junction end. The V and J genes are TRBV4-1 and TRBJ1-1, with 8 bases lining up with TRBD1. Germline values: CDR1 MGHRA, CDR2 YSYEKL. This CDR3 region has 15 residues. CDR3 sequence (DNA): TGCGCCAGCCGCCATCCTGTGACAGGGGATACTGAAGCTTTCTTT. It specifies CASRHPVTGDTEAFF.

This clonotype was seen more than once but under ten times. CDR3 bases: TGTGCCAGCAGCGTCTCGACCGGGACAGTCAGCTCCTACGAGCAGTACTTC. Its translation: CASSVSTGTVSSYEQYF. The chain employs TRBV9 and TRBJ2-7; 7 bases match TRBD1. The CDR3 length is 17 residues. The germline V gene has CDR1 SGDLS and CDR2 YYNGEE. The junction had 11 bases not matched to a gene; V was cut back by 2 bases and J by 0 bases.

This clonotype appeared many times. Compared with germline, one end of the junction differs, possibly owing to a read error. V and J are TRBV10-3 and TRBJ1-6; no reliable D call. The CDR3 loop spans 14 amino acids. CDR1 and CDR2 (germline): ENHRY, SYGVKD. Written as DNA, the CDR3 is TGTGCCAGCAGTTACTCGCCGGGGAATTCACCCCTCCACTTT. Amino acid sequence: CASSYSPGNSPLHF.